The 23 T cell receptor beta chains listed next were all sequenced from one sample in a study of PD-1 blockade in classical Hodgkin lymphoma. Specified time point: cycle 4 day 1 (C4D1), after more than five weeks of nivolumab. All trial patients relapsed after autologous stem cell transplantation. Sequenced by immunoSEQ multiplex PCR; TCRdb stores in-frame clones only, minus some. This sample yields about 61,000 clones, of which 87% are seen a single time; roughly 8.1% belongs to the top ten. Here the sequenced sample was peripheral blood mononuclear cells (PBMCs), taken before the fourth cycle of nivolumab. The receptor set was obtained from a human donor with classical Hodgkin lymphoma.

V is TRBV9 and J is TRBJ2-3; 8 positions agree with TRBD2. V gave up 4 bases and J gave up 0 bases; unmatched junction bases: 10. The CDR3 is 17 residues long. In germline, CDR1 is SGDLS, CDR2 YYNGEE. Here the CDR3 reads CASSPHFGGASTDTQYF. The CDR3 bases are TGTGCCAGCAGCCCCCACTTCGGGGGGGCAAGCACAGATACGCAGTATTTT.

The genes are TRBV7-9 and TRBJ2-6, with D possibly being TRBD2 (7 bases). This CDR3 is built from 17 residues. Looked up from germline, CDR1 is SEHNR and CDR2 is FQNEAQ (reference sequence). The V end was cut by 6 bases, the J end by 2 bases, with 17 bases between. In nucleotides, the CDR3 is TGTGCCAGCAGTCGCCTTAAAGGGGGGGCTGGGGCCAACGTCCTGACTTTC. It yields the protein CASSRLKGGAGANVLTF.

V usage is TRBV5-1 and J usage is TRBJ2-5; D perhaps matches TRBD1 (6 bases). Germline V gene data show CDR1 as SGHRS and CDR2 as YFSETQ. This CDR3 is built from 14 residues. V lost 4 bases to trimming and J lost 4 bases, with 14 bases between them. CDR3 sequence (DNA): TGCGCCAGCAGCGGGTCGGACAGCCGAGAGACCCAGTACTTC. Protein product: CASSGSDSRETQYF.

V usage is TRBV9 and J usage is TRBJ2-3; D is ambiguous. CDR3 length: 13 residues. V lost 0 bases to trimming and J lost 3 bases, with 5 bases between them. The germline CDR1 and CDR2 sequences are SGDLS and YYNGEE. The CDR3 DNA reads as TGTGCCAGCAGCGTAGGTAGGACAGATACGCAGTATTTT. This encodes CASSVGRTDTQYF.

Details on this clone: One junction end disagrees with the germline gene, perhaps due to a read error. The genes are TRBV14 and TRBJ1-2; 9 bases are shared with TRBD1. This CDR3 has 17 amino acids. Germline CDR1 SGHDN, CDR2 FVKESK. The CDR3 spells CANSQDGWTGANYGYTF. The CDR3 coding sequence is TGTGCCAACAGCCAAGATGGATGGACAGGGGCGAACTATGGCTACACCTTC.

The chain has TRBV19 and TRBJ1-1, with TRBD1 matching 7 bases. Germline CDR1 is LNHDA and CDR2 is SQIVND (reference sequence). With V trimmed by 7 bases and J by 0 bases, 11 bases remained unmatched. The CDR3 runs to 16 residues. The CDR3 sequence: CASIKGQTLMNTEAFF. CDR3 coding DNA: TGTGCCAGTATCAAGGGACAGACCCTCATGAACACTGAAGCTTTCTTT.

V and J are TRBV6-6 and TRBJ1-2, with D uncertain. The V end was cut by 0 bases, the J end by 7 bases, with 9 bases between. The CDR3 spans 13 residues. CDR1 and CDR2 (germline): MNHNY, SVGAGI (reference sequence). The chain's CDR3 is CASSYSMRVGYTF. Written as DNA, the CDR3 is TGTGCCAGCAGTTACTCGATGCGGGTTGGCTACACCTTC.

The V call is TRBV5-1, the J call TRBJ1-4; D not certain. The CDR3 has 15 amino acids. Trimming pared 0 bases from V and 8 bases from J, leaving 14 bases between. Germline V gene lookup returns CDR1 SGHRS and CDR2 YFSETQ. The CDR3 is CASSLAGDSPEKLFF. The CDR3, as DNA: TGCGCCAGCAGCTTGGCGGGAGATTCGCCGGAAAAACTGTTTTTT.

The chain is built from TRBV19 and TRBJ1-2; D is uncertain. CDR1 is LNHDA, CDR2 SQIVND, per germline (reference sequence). The CDR3 covers 13 residues. V lost 3 bases and J 7 bases, leaving 12 bases between the germline ends. Here the CDR3 reads CASSIGHWVGYTF. In DNA, the CDR3 is TGTGCCAGTAGTATCGGGCATTGGGTTGGCTACACCTTC.

The chain employs TRBV6-6 and TRBJ1-1; 7 nucleotides line up with TRBD1. V was pared by 8 bases and J by 4 bases, with 4 bases of the junction left unmatched. Germline CDR1 MNHNY, CDR2 SVGAGI (reference sequence). The CDR3 runs to 12 residues. The CDR3 DNA reads TGTGCCAGCCAACCAGGGGGCACTGAAGCTTTCTTT. Translating gives CASQPGGTEAFF.

This clone was counted a few times. The chain joins TRBV6-6 to TRBJ1-4; unclear D gene. Trimming removed 4 bases from V and 2 bases from J, with 8 bases in between. CDR1 is MNHNY, CDR2 SVGAGI, per germline (reference sequence). The CDR3 totals 14 residues. CDR3 in DNA: TGTGCCAGCAGTTCCCCGGGGACTAATGAAAAACTGTTTTTT. It codes for CASSSPGTNEKLFF.

The chain has TRBV5-4 and TRBJ2-3, with a weak D call TRBD1 (6 bases). Germline assignment: CDR1 SGHNT and CDR2 YYREEE (reference sequence). CDR3 length: 15 amino acids. The V and J ends lost 3 bases and 5 bases respectively, with 16 bases between them. The CDR3 protein is CASSWGTTLGDTQYF. The CDR3 DNA sequence: TGTGCCAGCAGCTGGGGGACAACCCTGGGAGATACGCAGTATTTT.

The chain links TRBV5-1 to TRBJ2-1; D remains ambiguous. V was trimmed by 1 base and J by 5 bases, leaving 16 bases between them. Germline V gene data show CDR1 as SGHRS and CDR2 as YFSETQ. This CDR3 comprises 16 residues. For the CDR3, the DNA is TGCGCCAGCAGCTTGAGGGCCACATATTCTCACAATGAGCAGTTCTTC. Amino acids: CASSLRATYSHNEQFF.

The chain employs TRBV19 and TRBJ2-7, with TRBD1 identical over 9 bases. The CDR3 runs to 14 residues. Germline CDR1 is LNHDA and CDR2 is SQIVND (reference sequence). V trimming: 4 bases; J trimming: 2 bases; junction bases outside the gene matches: 3. The CDR3 DNA is TGTGCCAGTAGTAGGGGACAGGGCCCCTACGAGCAGTACTTC. Its translation: CASSRGQGPYEQYF.

The chain is built from TRBV19 and TRBJ2-1; D gene uncertain. Deletions cut 1 base from V and 10 bases from J, with 5 bases between. Germline V gene data show CDR1 as LNHDA and CDR2 as SQIVND (reference sequence). CDR3 size: 11 residues. CDR3 amino acids: CASSIAREQFF. CDR3 DNA: TGTGCCAGTAGTATAGCGCGGGAGCAGTTCTTC.

The V call is TRBV7-9, the J call TRBJ2-5; 12 nucleotides line up with TRBD1. Germline values: CDR1 SEHNR, CDR2 FQNEAQ (reference sequence). This CDR3 comprises 16 residues. The J segment lost 6 bases and the V segment lost 5 bases, leaving 10 bases of the junction unmatched. The DNA of the CDR3 is TGTGCCAGCAGCGCCTCCGGGACAGGGGGCGCGCAGACCCAGTACTTC. The encoded protein is CASSASGTGGAQTQYF.

The rearrangement uses TRBV7-9 and TRBJ2-3; D is undetermined. This CDR3 has 12 residues. Germline CDR1 is SEHNR and CDR2 is FQNEAQ (reference sequence). Trimming cost V 3 bases and J 6 bases, with 7 bases left between them. The CDR3 DNA follows: TGTGCCAGCAGCTTTACCCCGGATACGCAGTATTTT. Translated: CASSFTPDTQYF. Complete variable domain (other parts from reference TRBV7-9 and TRBJ2-3): DTGVSQNPRHKITKRGQNVTFRCDPISEHNRLYWYRQTLGQGPEFLTYFQNEAQLEKSRLLSDRFSAERPKGSFSTLEIQRTEQGDSAMYLCASSFTPDTQYFGPGTRLTVL.

The chain recombines TRBV6-5 with TRBJ1-3; D remains unclear. Per the germline V gene, CDR1 is MNHEY and CDR2 is SVGAGI. V lost 6 bases to trimming and J lost 1 base, with 13 bases between them. The CDR3 spans 15 residues. The CDR3: CASSPLSPSGNTIYF. CDR3 nucleotide sequence: TGTGCCAGCAGCCCGCTCAGTCCTTCTGGAAACACCATATATTTT.

This rearrangement joins TRBV27 to TRBJ2-7; 10 nucleotides agree with TRBD1. V dropped 2 bases and J dropped 2; count of bases not matched to a gene: 3. Germline V gives CDR1 MNHEY, CDR2 SMNVEV (reference sequence). The CDR3 sequence is 15 residues long. The CDR3 region is CASSLKGTGAYEQYF. CDR3 sequence (DNA): TGTGCCAGCAGTTTAAAGGGGACAGGGGCCTACGAGCAGTACTTC.

This chain joins TRBV14 and TRBJ2-2; D ambiguous. The CDR3 loop spans 14 amino acids. Trimming removed 1 base from V and 4 bases from J, with 7 bases in between. Germline V gene sequence: CDR1 SGHDN, CDR2 FVKESK. CDR3 residues: CASSQGALTGELFF. The CDR3 DNA reads as TGTGCCAGCAGCCAAGGCGCGCTCACCGGGGAGCTGTTTTTT.

The rearrangement links TRBV5-1 to TRBJ1-4, with D possibly being TRBD1 (5 bases). V dropped 4 bases and J dropped 5 bases, with 15 bases sitting between them. The CDR3 runs 15 residues. Germline assignment: CDR1 SGHRS and CDR2 YFSETQ. The chain's CDR3 is CASSMTGTANEKLFF. The CDR3 region has the DNA TGCGCCAGCAGCATGACCGGGACGGCGAATGAAAAACTGTTTTTT.

This chain uses TRBV5-1 with TRBJ2-5; maybe TRBD2 (6 bases). Trimming removed 3 bases from V and 0 bases from J, with 6 bases in between. The CDR3 is made up of 13 amino acids. Germline V gene lookup returns CDR1 SGHRS and CDR2 YFSETQ. CDR3 loop: CASSWDYQETQYF. DNA of the CDR3: TGCGCCAGCAGCTGGGACTACCAAGAGACCCAGTACTTC.

The chain is built from TRBV14 and TRBJ1-5; D remains ambiguous. Trimming removed 1 base at V and 7 bases at J, with 11 bases between. This CDR3 has 14 amino acids. CDR1 and CDR2 from the germline V gene are SGHDN and FVKESK. The CDR3: CASSQGAGTQPQHF. In DNA form, the CDR3 reads TGTGCCAGCAGCCAAGGTGCGGGTACGCAGCCCCAGCATTTT.